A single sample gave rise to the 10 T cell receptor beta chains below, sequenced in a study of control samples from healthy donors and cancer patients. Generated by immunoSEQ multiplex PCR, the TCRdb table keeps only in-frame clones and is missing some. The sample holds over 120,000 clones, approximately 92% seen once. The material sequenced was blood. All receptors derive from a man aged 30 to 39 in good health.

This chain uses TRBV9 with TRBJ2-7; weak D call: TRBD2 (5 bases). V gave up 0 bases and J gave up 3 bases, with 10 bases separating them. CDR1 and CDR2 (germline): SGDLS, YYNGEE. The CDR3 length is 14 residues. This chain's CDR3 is CASSVGGSVYEQYF. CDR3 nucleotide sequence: TGTGCCAGCAGCGTAGGAGGGTCGGTCTACGAGCAGTACTTC. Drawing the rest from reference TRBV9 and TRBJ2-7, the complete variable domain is DSGVTQTPKHLITATGQRVTLRCSPRSGDLSVYWYQQSLDQGLQFLIQYYNGEERAKGNILERFSAQQFPDLHSELNLSSLELGDSALYFCASSVGGSVYEQYFGPGTRLTVT.

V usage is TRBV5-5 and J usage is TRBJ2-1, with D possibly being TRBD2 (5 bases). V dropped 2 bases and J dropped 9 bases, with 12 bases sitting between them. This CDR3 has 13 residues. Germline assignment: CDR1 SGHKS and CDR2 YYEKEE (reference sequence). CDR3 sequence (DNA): TGTGCCAGCAGCTTATCCGGGATTGGTGAGCAGTTCTTC. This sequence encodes CASSLSGIGEQFF.

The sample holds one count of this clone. The CDR3 loop reads CASSVVERGLRDEQFF. The CDR3 bases are TGTGCCAGCAGCGTAGTCGAGCGGGGGCTCCGGGATGAGCAGTTCTTC. This chain uses TRBV9 with TRBJ2-1; the match to TRBD2 covers 8 bases. The V gene's germline CDR1 is SGDLS and CDR2 YYNGEE. The CDR3 consists of 16 residues. V was clipped by 0 bases and J by 8 bases; unmatched bases: 10.

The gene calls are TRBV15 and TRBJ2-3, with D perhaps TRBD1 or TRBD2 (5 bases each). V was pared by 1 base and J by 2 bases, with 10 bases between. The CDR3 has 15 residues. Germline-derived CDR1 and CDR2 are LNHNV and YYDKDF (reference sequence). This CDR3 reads CATSRGGVDTDTQYF. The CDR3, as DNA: TGTGCCACCAGCAGAGGAGGGGTTGACACAGATACGCAGTATTTT.

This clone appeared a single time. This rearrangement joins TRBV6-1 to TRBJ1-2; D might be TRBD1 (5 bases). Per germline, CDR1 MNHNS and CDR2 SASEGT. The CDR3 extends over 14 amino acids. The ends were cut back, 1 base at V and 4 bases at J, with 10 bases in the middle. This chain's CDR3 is CASSEGDGFYGYTF. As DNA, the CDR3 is TGTGCCAGCAGTGAAGGGGACGGCTTCTATGGCTACACCTTC.

The CDR3 region is CSVEASTDTQYF. Written as DNA, the CDR3 is TGCAGCGTTGAAGCGTCCACAGATACGCAGTATTTT. V and J are TRBV29-1 and TRBJ2-3; D is uncertain. From germline, CDR1 is SQVTM and CDR2 ANQGSEA. V was pared by 1 base and J by 2 bases, with 4 bases between. The CDR3 is made up of 12 amino acids.

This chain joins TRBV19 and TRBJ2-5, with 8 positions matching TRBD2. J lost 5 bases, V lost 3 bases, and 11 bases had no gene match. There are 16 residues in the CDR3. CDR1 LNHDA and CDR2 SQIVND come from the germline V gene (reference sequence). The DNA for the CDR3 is TGTGCCAGTAGTATGGTTAGCGGGGCAGAGGGGGAGACCCAGTACTTC. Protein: CASSMVSGAEGETQYF.

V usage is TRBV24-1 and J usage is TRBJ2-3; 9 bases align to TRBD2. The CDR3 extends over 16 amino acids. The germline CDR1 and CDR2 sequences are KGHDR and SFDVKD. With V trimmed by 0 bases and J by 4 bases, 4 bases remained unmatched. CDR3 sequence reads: CATSDLTSGYSDTQYF. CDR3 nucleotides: TGTGCCACCAGTGATTTGACTAGCGGGTATTCAGATACGCAGTATTTT.

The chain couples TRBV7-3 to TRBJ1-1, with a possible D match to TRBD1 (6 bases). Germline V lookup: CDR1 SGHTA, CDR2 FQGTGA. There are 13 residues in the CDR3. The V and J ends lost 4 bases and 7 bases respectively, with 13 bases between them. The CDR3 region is CASSSRGSIEAFF. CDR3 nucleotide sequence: TGTGCCAGCAGCTCCAGGGGTTCAATTGAAGCTTTCTTT.

Written as DNA, the CDR3 is TGCAGCGTTGAAGGGCAGGACTACGAGCAGTACTTC. It is translated as CSVEGQDYEQYF. The rearrangement uses TRBV29-1 and TRBJ2-7; D remains unclear. The CDR3 sequence is 12 residues long. Trimming took off 1 base at V and 3 bases at J, with 7 bases between the two ends. The germline V gene encodes CDR1 SQVTM and CDR2 ANQGSEA.